This note documents a single T cell receptor beta chain sequence. Antigen specificity is unknown. Every sample had its cDNA made across eight separate reactions. TCRdb reworked the 5' RACE reads into one entry per CDR3 protein, no DNA. This sample's clone table lists fewer than 550,000 distinct CDR3 sequences. The data are from a study of monozygotic twins with inflammatory bowel disease. The study, taken as a whole, reports: Patient repertoires may carry noise from differing immunosuppressive treatments.

The CDR3 covers 14 residues. Germline lookup yields CDR1 SNHLY and CDR2 FYNNEI. This sequence originates from a human donor with ulcerative colitis or Crohn's disease, or a healthy co-twin of an affected twin (not recorded which). The chain uses TRBV2 and TRBJ2-5; no DNA is available, so the TRBD1 call from TCRdb remains unchecked. The sample consisted of blood. The CDR3 sequence is CASSRPGQQETQYF. Full variable domain (rest looked up from reference TRBV2 and TRBJ2-5): EPEVTQTPSHQVTQMGQEVILRCVPISNHLYFYWYRQILGQKVEFLVSFYNNEISEKSEIFDDQFSVERPDGSNFTLKIRSTKLEDSAMYFCASSRPGQQETQYFGPGTRLLVL.